The 23 T cell receptor beta chains below all came from one sample that was sequenced in a study of regulatory T cells in long-lasting Graves disease (dated by TCRdb to about 2021). Sample time point, as interpreted from the label and publication: newly diagnosed GD, antithyroid drugs for less than 3 months. For both TCR sequencing and RNA sequencing, RNA was extracted from PBMCs using TRIzol. To prepare the library, multiplex PCR was applied. Data came from an Illumina HiSeq 4000. CDR3 regions were amplified by Arm-PCR with iRepertoire HTBI primers to construct TCR beta libraries. TCRdb ran its own pipeline on the public reads, namely fastp trimming at Q25 and MiXCR clone calling, and kept in-frame beta chains. One record per CDR3 amino acid sequence lists the most common genes and DNA. The sample yields hundreds of thousands of distinct CDR3 sequences; 15% to 20% were counted once. The ten biggest clones cover around a sixth of the sample.

The same specimen was also included in a second study, on T cells in Graves' hyperthyroidism and ophthalmopathy.

Sequencing was performed on peripheral blood mononuclear cells (PBMCs), taken at new diagnosis, from a patient treated with antithyroid drugs. These receptor sequences come from a woman under 40 with Graves disease. Donor details come from another sample of the same person, matched by shared clones.

The chain recombines TRBV6-1 with TRBJ2-1, with D tentatively TRBD2 (5 bases). The CDR3 length is 18 residues. Germline CDR1 is MNHNS and CDR2 is SASEGT. Trimming shortened V by 3 bases and J by 9 bases, and 27 bases separated the two germline ends. The CDR3: CASSDEIPPKPYSGEQFF. For the CDR3, the DNA is TGTGCCAGCAGTGATGAGATCCCACCTAAACCCTACAGCGGTGAGCAGTTCTTC.

J is TRBJ1-1 and V is TRBV12-5; 8 bases are shared with TRBD1. Germline trimming cut 4 bases from V and 1 base from J; bases unmatched to any gene: 11. From germline, CDR1 is LGHNT and CDR2 FRNRAP. CDR3 size: 17 residues. The CDR3 DNA is TGTGCTAGTGGTTCGACCTCTCCCGGGACAGGGAACACTGAAGCTTTCTTT. Its translation: CASGSTSPGTGNTEAFF.

This clonotype was recorded at least ten times. The rearrangement joins TRBV12-3 or TRBV12-4 to TRBJ2-7, with D possibly TRBD1 on 5 matching bases. This CDR3 has 14 amino acids. V was pared by 6 bases and J by 0 bases, with 12 bases between. The CDR3 is CASSSGAFSYEQYF. In nucleotides, the CDR3 is TGTGCCAGCAGCTCTGGGGCCTTCTCCTACGAGCAGTACTTC.

This clonotype has a count of ten or more. The rearrangement links TRBV3-1 to TRBJ2-3; D is undetermined. Germline V gene data show CDR1 as LGHDT and CDR2 as YNNKEL (reference sequence). V shed 3 bases and J shed 4 bases, with 5 bases lying between them. CDR3 length equals 12 residues. The DNA for the CDR3 is TGTGCCAGCAGCCAGGGATCAGATACGCAGTATTTT. Amino acids: CASSQGSDTQYF.

This clonotype appeared a few times. The gene calls are TRBV28 and TRBJ2-6; the D is unclear. Germline V CDR1 and CDR2: MDHEN, SYDVKM. V was pared by 7 bases and J by 0 bases, with 10 bases between. This CDR3 comprises 15 residues. This CDR3 reads CASTLQLSGANVLTF. The CDR3 DNA reads as TGTGCCAGCACGCTACAGCTCTCTGGGGCCAACGTCCTGACTTTC.

The sample holds a few counts of this clonotype. V and J are TRBV28 and TRBJ2-2, with 8 positions matching TRBD1. The J segment lost 2 bases and the V segment lost 6 bases, leaving 5 bases of the junction unmatched. Per the germline V gene, CDR1 is MDHEN and CDR2 is SYDVKM. This CDR3 is 15 amino acids long. CDR3: CASSEDRENTGELFF. The CDR3 DNA is TGTGCCAGCAGCGAGGACAGGGAAAACACCGGGGAGCTGTTTTTT.

This clonotype occurred a few times. The chain combines TRBV14 with TRBJ2-7, with TRBD2 identical over 13 bases. Germline CDR1 and CDR2: SGHDN and FVKESK. With V trimmed by 6 bases and J by 2 bases, 4 bases remained unmatched. The CDR3 runs to 15 residues. CDR3 sequence reads: CASSQGLAGPYEQYF. In DNA form, the CDR3 reads TGTGCCAGCAGTCAGGGACTAGCGGGACCCTACGAGCAGTACTTC.

In its sample, this clonotype was seen many times. The chain is built from TRBV3-1 and TRBJ1-2, with a weak D call TRBD1 (5 bases). Germline V gene lookup returns CDR1 LGHDT and CDR2 YNNKEL (reference sequence). The CDR3 sequence is 15 residues long. Trimming took 4 bases from V and 4 from J, leaving 16 bases between them. CDR3 in amino acids: CASSPKEGPTYGYTF. CDR3 nucleotide sequence: TGTGCCAGCAGCCCCAAGGAGGGGCCGACCTATGGCTACACCTTC.

This chain connects TRBV9 to TRBJ1-3; D is unclear. The CDR3 runs 15 residues. V dropped 0 bases and J dropped 0 bases, with 7 bases sitting between them. Germline loops: CDR1 SGDLS, CDR2 YYNGEE. Here the CDR3 reads CASSVADGSGNTIYF. CDR3 DNA sequence: TGTGCCAGCAGCGTAGCGGACGGCTCTGGAAACACCATATATTTT.

This clonotype was counted at least ten times. The rearrangement uses TRBV6-1 and TRBJ1-5; D is ambiguous. The CDR3 spans 14 residues. V lost 6 bases, J lost 0 bases, and 9 bases lay in between. Germline values: CDR1 MNHNS, CDR2 SASEGT. CDR3 protein: CASRRDNSNQPQHF. The CDR3 coding sequence is TGTGCCAGCAGACGTGACAATAGCAATCAGCCCCAGCATTTT.

On this clonotype: The germline gene is not matched at one end of the junction; a read error may be the cause. The rearrangement links TRBV6-1 to TRBJ1-2; 7 nucleotides align to TRBD1. Germline CDR1 MNHNS, CDR2 SASEGT. CDR3 length: 13 residues. CDR3 residues: CASSIQGFYGHTF. The CDR3, as DNA: TGTGCCAGCAGCATACAGGGGTTCTATGGCCACACCTTC.

The chain carries TRBV6-2 or TRBV6-3 and TRBJ2-1, with 11 positions matching TRBD2. Germline V gives CDR1 MNHEY, CDR2 SVGEGT. Trimming took 5 bases from V and 5 from J; bases not matched to a gene: 8. The CDR3 is 16 residues long. CDR3 nucleotide sequence: TGTGCCAGCAGTCGTTGGACTAGCGGGCGCAACAATGAGCAGTTCTTC. Translation gives CASSRWTSGRNNEQFF.

This clonotype was picked up many times. This sequence joins TRBV7-3 and TRBJ2-1, with 7 bases fitting TRBD2. The CDR3 length is 15 residues. J was trimmed by 5 bases and V by 4 bases; bases with no gene match: 8. Germline assignment: CDR1 SGHTA and CDR2 FQGTGA. For the CDR3, the DNA is TGTGCCAGCAGCTCGGGACTATATACAAACAATGAGCAGTTCTTC. It yields the protein CASSSGLYTNNEQFF.

The V call is TRBV20-1, the J call TRBJ2-1; D may be TRBD1 (5 bases). Germline CDR1 is DFQATT and CDR2 is SNEGSKA (reference sequence). This CDR3 comprises 13 residues. The CDR3 here is CSARQTSYNEQFF. DNA for the CDR3: TGCAGCGCCCGACAGACATCCTACAATGAGCAGTTCTTC.

This clonotype appeared many times. This chain links TRBV12-3 or TRBV12-4 with TRBJ2-1; D not resolved. CDR3 length: 15 residues. V was clipped by 4 bases and J by 2 bases, with 12 bases between them. Here the CDR3 reads CASSYGLQTYNEQFF. CDR3 bases: TGTGCCAGCAGTTACGGGCTACAAACCTACAATGAGCAGTTCTTC.

The sample holds many counts of this clonotype. The V gene is TRBV29-1, the J gene TRBJ1-1; D is uncertain. The CDR3 length is 13 residues. In germline, CDR1 is SQVTM, CDR2 ANQGSEA. V was cut by 6 bases and J by 2 bases, with 13 bases left in between. The CDR3 spells CSVVGRTNTEAFF. The CDR3 DNA follows: TGCAGCGTGGTAGGACGGACCAACACTGAAGCTTTCTTT. Together with reference TRBV29-1 and TRBJ1-1, the CDR3 gives the full variable domain: SAVISQKPSRDICQRGTSLTIQCQVDSQVTMMFWYRQQPGQSLTLIATANQGSEATYESGFVIDKFPISRPNLTFSTLTVSNMSPEDSSIYLCSVVGRTNTEAFFGQGTRLTVV.

This clonotype was detected ten times or more. The rearrangement links TRBV30 to TRBJ1-6, with 7 bases matching TRBD1. Germline V gives CDR1 GTSNPN, CDR2 SVGIG (reference sequence). The V segment lost 2 bases and the J segment 13 bases; nucleotides outside the gene matches: 11. This CDR3 is 14 amino acids long. The CDR3 region has the DNA TGTGCCTGGAGTCCGGACAGGTTTGGTTCGCCCCTCCACTTT. Its protein is CAWSPDRFGSPLHF.

This clonotype was observed many times. CDR3 sequence: CASNRHPNTEAFF. CDR3 nucleotides: TGTGCCAGCAACAGACACCCGAACACTGAAGCTTTCTTT. This chain links TRBV2 with TRBJ1-1; D gene ambiguous. The V end lost 7 bases, the J end lost 1 base, and 10 bases lay between the germline ends. Germline values: CDR1 SNHLY, CDR2 FYNNEI. The CDR3 sequence is 13 residues long.

This clonotype was seen a few times. The chain carries TRBV12-3 or TRBV12-4 and TRBJ2-4; no definite D call. CDR3 length: 13 amino acids. V lost 6 bases and J lost 8, with 14 bases in between. Written as DNA, the CDR3 is TGTGCCAGCAGCTTGGACCCGGAGCACATTCAGTACTTC. Amino acid sequence: CASSLDPEHIQYF.

The chain couples TRBV18 to TRBJ2-7; tentative D call: TRBD2 (5 bases). The CDR3 consists of 14 residues. The V end lost 5 bases, the J end lost 2 bases, and 13 bases lay between the germline ends. Germline V gene data show CDR1 as KGHSH and CDR2 as LQKENI. DNA for the CDR3: TGTGCCAGCTCAAGGACGGGGTCCACCTACGAGCAGTACTTC. As protein: CASSRTGSTYEQYF.

This clonotype has a count of ten or more. This chain connects TRBV14 to TRBJ2-7, with D hard to call. The CDR3 runs 15 residues. Per germline, CDR1 SGHDN and CDR2 FVKESK. V dropped 0 bases and J dropped 6 bases, with 15 bases sitting between them. This CDR3 reads CASSQDSSAPREQYF. For the CDR3, the DNA is TGTGCCAGCAGCCAAGATTCGAGCGCCCCCCGCGAGCAGTACTTC. The full variable domain, rest sourced from reference TRBV14 and TRBJ2-7, is EAGVTQFPSHSVIEKGQTVTLRCDPISGHDNLYWYRRVMGKEIKFLLHFVKESKQDESGMPNNRFLAERTGGTYSTLKVQPAELEDSGVYFCASSQDSSAPREQYFGPGTRLTVT.

This clonotype appeared many times. The rearrangement links TRBV7-8 to TRBJ1-1; 7 bases match TRBD1. This CDR3 is 19 amino acids long. Germline V CDR1 and CDR2: SGHVS, FQNEAQ. V dropped 2 bases and J dropped 9; count of bases not matched to a gene: 24. CDR3 in amino acids: CASSLLRQGMMSGAGKAFF. The CDR3 DNA reads TGTGCCAGCAGCTTACTTCGACAGGGAATGATGAGCGGGGCGGGCAAAGCTTTCTTT.

Points on this clonotype: Relative to the germline gene, one junction end is altered; a read error may explain this. The rearrangement joins TRBV6-1 to TRBJ2-4; D remains unclear. Germline V gene lookup returns CDR1 MNHNS and CDR2 SASEGT. This CDR3 is 15 amino acids long. Here the CDR3 DNA reads TGTGCCAGCAGTGAAGGCACCGATGCCAAGAACATTCAGTACTTC. It yields the protein CASSEGTDAKNIQYF.